Listed below are T cell receptor beta chains from one sample, sequenced in a study of blood T cells in healthy people across ages. TCRdb re-derived calls from the 5' RACE reads in MiXCR, one entry per CDR3 protein. The sample lists about 1.8 million distinct CDR3 sequences, about 49% occurring once. Sequencing was performed on blood. These receptors were obtained from a woman between 40 and 50 years old in good health. Both conserved end residues are part of each CDR3. Each record gives: V gene, clone size, D gene, J gene, CDR3 protein, CDR3 DNA. D genes are given only for firm matches. Clone size is not always given. Where it is, it says once, few, many or a class for expanded clones.

v_gene: TRBV27
abundance: .
d_gene: .
j_gene: TRBJ2-4
CDR3aa: CASRGRLAKNIQYF
CDR3nt: TGTGCCAGCAGGGGACGGCTCGCCAAAAACATTCAGTACTTC

v_gene: TRBV6-5
abundance: .
d_gene: TRBD2
j_gene: TRBJ2-7
CDR3aa: CASSYQRGAAHEQYF
CDR3nt: TGTGCCAGCAGTTACCAGCGGGGGGCTGCCCACGAGCAGTACTTC

v_gene: TRBV28
abundance: few
d_gene: TRBD1
j_gene: TRBJ1-1
CDR3aa: CASSLPGTGPEAFF
CDR3nt: TGTGCCAGCAGCCTACCTGGGACAGGGCCTGAAGCTTTCTTT

v_gene: TRBV4-2
abundance: few
d_gene: .
j_gene: TRBJ2-7
CDR3aa: CASSQDVVGYEQYF
CDR3nt: TGTGCCAGCAGCCAAGATGTTGTGGGCTACGAGCAGTACTTC

v_gene: TRBV20-1
abundance: .
d_gene: TRBD2
j_gene: TRBJ2-7
CDR3aa: CSASAGEPYEQYF
CDR3nt: TGCAGTGCTAGTGCGGGGGAACCTTACGAGCAGTACTTC

v_gene: TRBV12-3/TRBV12-4
abundance: few
d_gene: .
j_gene: TRBJ1-2
CDR3aa: CATTEPRTRGRYGYTF
CDR3nt: TGTGCCACCACGGAACCGAGGACGAGGGGGAGGTATGGCTACACCTTC

v_gene: TRBV20-1
abundance: few
d_gene: .
j_gene: TRBJ2-5
CDR3aa: CSARDAAKETQYF
CDR3nt: TGCAGTGCTAGGGATGCAGCGAAAGAGACCCAGTACTTC

v_gene: TRBV4-2
abundance: few
d_gene: .
j_gene: TRBJ2-1
CDR3aa: CASSQDAGTQGSYNEQFF
CDR3nt: TGTGCCAGCAGCCAAGATGCCGGGACTCAGGGCTCCTACAATGAGCAGTTCTTC

v_gene: TRBV28
abundance: few
d_gene: .
j_gene: TRBJ2-1
CDR3aa: CASSPSRHNEQFF
CDR3nt: TGTGCCAGCAGTCCCTCTCGCCACAATGAGCAGTTCTTC

v_gene: TRBV12-3/TRBV12-4
abundance: few
d_gene: .
j_gene: TRBJ1-2
CDR3aa: CASSLRRAGYTF
CDR3nt: TGTGCCAGCAGTTTACGGCGGGCTGGCTACACCTTC

v_gene: TRBV10-3
abundance: .
d_gene: TRBD1
j_gene: TRBJ2-7
CDR3aa: CATSEDRPGQGAYEQYF
CDR3nt: TGTGCCACCAGTGAGGACCGCCCGGGACAGGGGGCCTACGAGCAGTACTTC

v_gene: TRBV4-1
abundance: .
d_gene: .
j_gene: TRBJ1-3
CDR3aa: CASSQDRGTSGNTIYF
CDR3nt: TGCGCCAGCAGCCAAGACCGGGGGACTTCTGGAAACACCATATATTTT

v_gene: TRBV7-7
abundance: .
d_gene: .
j_gene: TRBJ2-5
CDR3aa: CASTSQGLFKETQYF
CDR3nt: TGTGCTAGCACCTCTCAGGGACTTTTCAAAGAGACCCAGTACTTC

v_gene: TRBV20-1
abundance: few
d_gene: .
j_gene: TRBJ2-5
CDR3aa: CSARDLVPVAWETQYF
CDR3nt: TGCAGTGCTAGAGATCTGGTCCCTGTTGCGTGGGAGACCCAGTACTTC

v_gene: TRBV9
abundance: few
d_gene: TRBD2
j_gene: TRBJ2-5
CDR3aa: CASSVAGTSGQETQYF
CDR3nt: TGTGCCAGCAGCGTAGCTGGGACTAGCGGGCAAGAGACCCAGTACTTC

v_gene: TRBV6-4
abundance: .
d_gene: .
j_gene: TRBJ1-2
CDR3aa: CASSDFNYGYTF
CDR3nt: TGTGCCAGCAGCGATTTTAACTATGGCTACACCTTC

v_gene: TRBV20-1
abundance: .
d_gene: TRBD1
j_gene: TRBJ1-1
CDR3aa: CSARNPGTGDTEAFF
CDR3nt: TGCAGTGCTAGAAATCCCGGGACAGGGGACACTGAAGCTTTCTTT

v_gene: TRBV27
abundance: .
d_gene: .
j_gene: TRBJ1-2
CDR3aa: CASSRLKGSYTF
CDR3nt: TGTGCCAGCAGTCGATTAAAGGGGAGCTACACCTTC

v_gene: TRBV6-5
abundance: few
d_gene: .
j_gene: TRBJ1-2
CDR3aa: CASSLRSENYGYTF
CDR3nt: TGTGCCAGCAGCTTAAGGTCCGAGAACTATGGCTACACCTTC

v_gene: TRBV9
abundance: few
d_gene: .
j_gene: TRBJ1-2
CDR3aa: CASSVAPDSIYGYTF
CDR3nt: TGTGCCAGCAGCGTAGCCCCCGACAGTATCTATGGCTACACCTTC

v_gene: TRBV6-2/TRBV6-3
abundance: .
d_gene: TRBD1
j_gene: TRBJ2-3
CDR3aa: CASRTRDRAPDTQYF
CDR3nt: TGTGCCAGCAGAACAAGGGACAGGGCCCCAGATACGCAGTATTTT

v_gene: TRBV6-1
abundance: .
d_gene: .
j_gene: TRBJ2-5
CDR3aa: CASSELAYQETQYF
CDR3nt: TGTGCCAGCAGTGAATTAGCGTACCAAGAGACCCAGTACTTC

v_gene: TRBV5-1
abundance: few
d_gene: .
j_gene: TRBJ2-7
CDR3aa: CASSLGPGRHEQYF
CDR3nt: TGCGCCAGCAGCTTGGGCCCAGGTCGCCACGAGCAGTACTTC

v_gene: TRBV20-1
abundance: .
d_gene: TRBD1
j_gene: TRBJ2-3
CDR3aa: CSAPRARGYTDTQYF
CDR3nt: TGCAGTGCCCCCCGGGCCAGGGGGTACACAGATACGCAGTATTTT

v_gene: TRBV20-1
abundance: .
d_gene: .
j_gene: TRBJ1-2
CDR3aa: CSALGPPGYTF
CDR3nt: TGCAGTGCTCTCGGGCCCCCGGGCTACACCTTC

v_gene: TRBV7-9
abundance: .
d_gene: .
j_gene: TRBJ2-5
CDR3aa: CASSLSTVVETQYF
CDR3nt: TGTGCCAGCAGCTTATCGACTGTGGTGGAGACCCAGTACTTC

v_gene: TRBV12-3/TRBV12-4
abundance: .
d_gene: TRBD2
j_gene: TRBJ2-1
CDR3aa: CASRETGTGGNEQFF
CDR3nt: TGTGCCAGCAGAGAAACAGGGACGGGGGGGAATGAGCAGTTCTTC

v_gene: TRBV10-3
abundance: .
d_gene: .
j_gene: TRBJ2-2
CDR3aa: CAISGRSTPNTGELFF
CDR3nt: TGTGCCATCAGTGGGCGTTCTACACCGAACACCGGGGAGCTGTTTTTT

v_gene: TRBV20-1
abundance: .
d_gene: .
j_gene: TRBJ2-1
CDR3aa: CSAQKGTSSYNEQFF
CDR3nt: TGCAGTGCCCAAAAGGGCACGAGCTCCTACAATGAGCAGTTCTTC

v_gene: TRBV6-2/TRBV6-3
abundance: .
d_gene: .
j_gene: TRBJ1-6
CDR3aa: CASSYRLSSTDISPLHF
CDR3nt: TGTGCCAGCAGTTACCGCCTATCATCGACAGATATTTCACCCCTCCACTTT